The 24 T cell receptor beta chains in this list originate from one sample, sequenced in a study of cytotoxic CD8 clonotypes in ibrutinib-treated CLL. Produced via immunoSEQ multiplex PCR; TCRdb's table is partial and in-frame only. This sample yields tens of thousands of clones, of which approximately 52% are seen a single time; roughly 22% belongs to the top ten. The input for sequencing was PBMCs, taken after 24 months of ibrutinib treatment. The receptors shown here come from a human donor with chronic lymphocytic leukemia.

The chain employs TRBV27 and TRBJ2-7, with 8 bases fitting TRBD2. The length of the CDR3 is 15 residues. From germline, CDR1 is MNHEY and CDR2 SMNVEV (reference sequence). V lost 5 bases, J lost 7 bases, and 13 bases stayed unmatched. The CDR3 DNA reads TGTGCCAGCAGTGAAGCGGGAGCGGGGTTTGAGGAGCAGTACGTC. Amino acids: CASSEAGAGFEEQYV.

The gene calls are TRBV5-1 and TRBJ2-5; 8 bases are a match to TRBD1. J lost 6 bases, V lost 1 base, and 5 bases had no gene match. Germline assignment: CDR1 SGHRS and CDR2 YFSETQ. The CDR3 covers 14 residues. CDR3 in DNA: TGCGCCAGCAGCTTGCTACAGGGGGGAAAGACCCAGTACTTC. It codes for CASSLLQGGKTQYF. The variable domain in full, completed from reference TRBV5-1 and TRBJ2-5, reads KAGVTQTPRYLIKTRGQQVTLSCSPISGHRSVSWYQQTPGQGLQFLFEYFSETQRNKGNFPGRFSGRQFSNSRSEMNVSTLELGDSALYLCASSLLQGGKTQYFGPGTRLLVL.

This clone is medium-sized. The V call is TRBV18, the J call TRBJ2-7; weak D call: TRBD2 (6 bases). The CDR3 is 15 residues long. Germline V lookup: CDR1 KGHSH, CDR2 LQKENI. V shed 3 bases and J shed 2 bases, with 14 bases lying between them. Written as DNA, the CDR3 is TGTGCCAGCTCACCCGGGACTCCGGGGGCCTACGAGCAGTACTTC. Residues: CASSPGTPGAYEQYF.

The CDR3 loop reads CANAPGQNNSPLHF. The CDR3 DNA follows: TGTGCCAACGCCCCGGGACAGAACAATTCACCCCTCCACTTT. The J gene is TRBJ1-6, the V gene TRBV28; TRBD1 aligns across 7 bases. Losses at the gene ends were 10 bases for V and 7 bases for J; bases not matched to a gene: 10. The CDR3 has 14 amino acids. Germline lookup yields CDR1 MDHEN and CDR2 SYDVKM.

The chain recombines TRBV4-1 with TRBJ2-3; D tentatively reads TRBD1 or TRBD2 (5 bases each). CDR3 length: 15 amino acids. Germline values: CDR1 MGHRA, CDR2 YSYEKL. Trimming took 3 bases from V and 2 from J, leaving 12 bases between them. The CDR3 spells CASSQAPGTTDTQYF. The CDR3 nucleotides are TGCGCCAGCAGCCAGGCCCCTGGGACCACAGATACGCAGTATTTT.

This clone was seen more than once but under ten times. The chain uses TRBV7-2 and TRBJ2-1, with D tentatively TRBD2 (6 bases). This CDR3 region has 12 residues. Germline-derived CDR1 and CDR2 are SGHTA and FQGNSA. Trimming took 5 bases from V and 11 from J, leaving 13 bases between them. This CDR3 is CASSQAAGKQFF. CDR3 nucleotides: TGTGCCAGCAGCCAAGCGGCGGGGAAGCAGTTCTTC.

The chain employs TRBV6-1 and TRBJ2-7; maybe TRBD2 (6 bases). V lost 5 bases to trimming and J lost 6 bases, with 11 bases between them. The CDR3 has 12 residues. Germline V gene data show CDR1 as MNHNS and CDR2 as SASEGT. The CDR3 is CASSRESGEQYF. The CDR3 DNA sequence: TGTGCCAGCAGTCGGGAGTCAGGCGAGCAGTACTTC.

The gene calls are TRBV2 and TRBJ2-3, with TRBD2 as a possible D gene (5 bases). This CDR3 contains 14 residues. The V end lost 6 bases, the J end lost 9 bases, and 19 bases lay between the germline ends. Germline assignment: CDR1 SNHLY and CDR2 FYNNEI. The CDR3 reads CASSLGPSGGTQYF. The CDR3 nucleotides read TGTGCCAGCAGCTTAGGGCCAAGCGGAGGCACGCAGTATTTT.

J is TRBJ2-5 and V is TRBV2; D is perhaps TRBD1 or TRBD2 (5 bases each). Per germline, CDR1 SNHLY and CDR2 FYNNEI. Trimming shortened V by 2 bases and J by 1 base, and 23 bases separated the two germline ends. The CDR3 contains 19 residues. The CDR3 DNA follows: TGTGCCAGCAGTGAATGGTCGGGGCGGCGGGCCGGAATCCAAGAGACCCAGTACTTC. Translated, it gives CASSEWSGRRAGIQETQYF. The full variable domain, in which reference TRBV2 and TRBJ2-5 provide the parts outside the CDR3, is EPEVTQTPSHQVTQMGQEVILRCVPISNHLYFYWYRQILGQKVEFLVSFYNNEISEKSEIFDDQFSVERPDGSNFTLKIRSTKLEDSAMYFCASSEWSGRRAGIQETQYFGPGTRLLVL.

The chain couples TRBV6-1 to TRBJ2-2; D tentatively reads TRBD1 or TRBD2 (5 bases each). Germline V gene data show CDR1 as MNHNS and CDR2 as SASEGT. V was cut by 8 bases and J by 5 bases, with 12 bases left in between. The CDR3 is 13 residues long. CDR3 amino acids: CASEEGLTGELFF. Written as DNA, the CDR3 is TGTGCCAGCGAAGAGGGGCTAACCGGGGAGCTGTTTTTT.

This rearrangement joins TRBV5-1 to TRBJ2-7, with a possible D match to TRBD1 (6 bases). This CDR3 region has 17 residues. Deletions cut 0 bases from V and 0 bases from J, with 16 bases between. Germline CDR1 and CDR2: SGHRS and YFSETQ. This chain's CDR3 is CASSLGPDRPSSYEQYF. For the CDR3, the DNA is TGCGCCAGCAGCTTGGGACCGGACAGACCAAGCTCCTACGAGCAGTACTTC.

This clone was observed a few times. CDR3 residues: CASRPQGNGQPQHF. The DNA for the CDR3 is TGTGCCAGCAGACCACAGGGTAACGGACAGCCCCAGCATTTT. V and J are TRBV28 and TRBJ1-5, with a tentative D call TRBD1 (6 bases). This CDR3 region has 14 residues. Germline assignment: CDR1 MDHEN and CDR2 SYDVKM. Trimming removed 6 bases at V and 7 bases at J, with 16 bases between.

This chain uses TRBV18 with TRBJ2-1; D might be TRBD1 (6 bases). Germline CDR1 and CDR2: KGHSH and LQKENI. V lost 2 bases and J lost 10, with 12 bases in between. This CDR3 spans 13 amino acids. The CDR3 region is CASSPAVGQEQFF. As DNA, the CDR3 is TGTGCCAGCTCACCAGCCGTCGGACAGGAGCAGTTCTTC.

In this sample, this clone turned up many times. The J gene is TRBJ2-3, the V gene TRBV9; D possibly corresponds to TRBD1 (6 bases). Trimming left V 0 bases short and J 6 bases short, with 14 bases between. The CDR3 is 15 amino acids. CDR1 SGDLS and CDR2 YYNGEE come from the germline V gene. The CDR3 here is CASSVGRGLWDTQYF. CDR3 sequence (DNA): TGTGCCAGCAGCGTAGGAAGGGGGTTATGGGATACGCAGTATTTT.

J is TRBJ2-3 and V is TRBV19; D gene ambiguous. Germline loops: CDR1 LNHDA, CDR2 SQIVND (reference sequence). CDR3 length equals 13 residues. V lost 5 bases, J lost 2 bases, and 8 bases lay in between. Here the CDR3 DNA reads TGTGCCAGTAGTCGCGGCCACACAGATACGCAGTATTTT. It encodes CASSRGHTDTQYF.

This chain uses TRBV29-1 with TRBJ2-4; a possible D gene is TRBD2 (5 bases). The germline V and J ends were trimmed by 4 bases and 1 base, with 17 bases remaining between them. This CDR3 region has 16 residues. The V gene's germline CDR1 is SQVTM and CDR2 ANQGSEA. The CDR3 region is CSVGGWAREAKNIQYF. CDR3 DNA sequence: TGCAGCGTTGGGGGTTGGGCGAGGGAGGCCAAAAACATTCAGTACTTC. Supplemented by reference TRBV29-1 and TRBJ2-4, the full variable domain reads SAVISQKPSRDICQRGTSLTIQCQVDSQVTMMFWYRQQPGQSLTLIATANQGSEATYESGFVIDKFPISRPNLTFSTLTVSNMSPEDSSIYLCSVGGWAREAKNIQYFGAGTRLSVL.

This clone was seen a handful of times. CDR3 sequence reads: CASSFVSDTQYF. The CDR3 bases are TGTGCCAGCAGTTTTGTTTCAGATACGCAGTATTTT. This chain joins TRBV27 and TRBJ2-3; D gene uncertain. V lost 3 bases and J lost 4, with 5 bases in between. CDR3 size: 12 residues. CDR1 MNHEY and CDR2 SMNVEV come from the germline V gene (reference sequence).

The chain joins TRBV5-1 to TRBJ1-2; D is unclear. The V end lost 0 bases, the J end lost 4 bases, and 7 bases lay between the germline ends. Germline V gene lookup returns CDR1 SGHRS and CDR2 YFSETQ. The CDR3 is 13 residues long. CDR3 DNA: TGCGCCAGCAGCTTGGGGACGGTCTATGGCTACACCTTC. The encoded protein is CASSLGTVYGYTF.

The chain couples TRBV27 to TRBJ1-2, with D perhaps matching TRBD1 (6 bases). The V gene lost 5 bases and the J gene lost 6 bases, with 25 bases spanning the gap. The CDR3 is made up of 17 amino acids. The germline CDR1 and CDR2 sequences are MNHEY and SMNVEV (reference sequence). CDR3 nucleotides: TGTGCCAGCAGTCCCAACCCCTCCTTGGACAGAGTGCATGGCTACACCTTC. Its translation: CASSPNPSLDRVHGYTF.

The V and J genes are TRBV19 and TRBJ1-5; D gene ambiguous. The CDR3 spans 16 residues. Germline V gene data show CDR1 as LNHDA and CDR2 as SQIVND (reference sequence). V dropped 4 bases and J dropped 7 bases, with 20 bases sitting between them. The CDR3 bases are TGTGCCAGTAGTAGGGAAAGGCAGGCGGCTTGGCAGCCCCAGCATTTT. This codes for CASSRERQAAWQPQHF.

The J gene is TRBJ2-5, the V gene TRBV28; unclear D gene. V was clipped by 3 bases and J by 4 bases, with 6 bases between them. CDR1 is MDHEN, CDR2 SYDVKM, per germline. This CDR3 is built from 12 residues. The CDR3 is CASSFTTETQYF. As DNA, the CDR3 is TGTGCCAGCAGTTTCACAACAGAGACCCAGTACTTC.

The genes are TRBV18 and TRBJ2-7; D is possibly TRBD1 (5 bases). The V end was cut by 2 bases, the J end by 0 bases, with 17 bases between. Germline V gene sequence: CDR1 KGHSH, CDR2 LQKENI. The length of the CDR3 is 17 residues. CDR3 in DNA: TGTGCCAGCTCACCATATCCCCCAGGGCCAACCTCCTACGAGCAGTACTTC. Amino acid sequence: CASSPYPPGPTSYEQYF.

The chain uses TRBV6-6 and TRBJ2-3, with 11 bases fitting TRBD2. This CDR3 contains 14 residues. V lost 8 bases to trimming and J lost 3 bases; unmatched junction nucleotides: 4. The germline V gene has CDR1 MNHNY and CDR2 SVGAGI (reference sequence). The CDR3, as DNA: TGTGCCAGCTCGACTAGCGGGAAGACAGATACGCAGTATTTT. Residues: CASSTSGKTDTQYF.

The V and J genes are TRBV19 and TRBJ1-6; no reliable D call. Trimming pared 3 bases from V and 6 bases from J, leaving 18 bases between. The CDR3 covers 17 residues. Looked up from germline, CDR1 is LNHDA and CDR2 is SQIVND (reference sequence). CDR3 nucleotides: TGTGCCAGTAGTATCCCCCAGACTCTCTCCGCTAATTCACCCCTCCACTTT. Protein: CASSIPQTLSANSPLHF.